This entry lists 24 T cell receptor beta chains sequenced from one sample in a study of cytomegalovirus exposure and HLA in healthy donors. The PCR ran on 60 Vbeta and 13 Jbeta primers. Profiled with immunoSEQ multiplex PCR; TCRdb holds only in-frame clones, not every one. The sample has about 140,000 clones; 80% are singletons. The sequenced sample was PBMCs. These receptors originate from a young man in good health and CMV-seronegative.

The V call is TRBV9, the J call TRBJ1-1, with D possibly TRBD1 on 6 matching bases. Germline V gives CDR1 SGDLS, CDR2 YYNGEE. CDR3 size: 14 residues. Between the trimmed V and J ends, which lost 5 bases and 1 base, there was a span of 12 bases. The CDR3 bases are TGTGCCAGCAGAGCAGGGGAGAGGAACACTGAAGCTTTCTTT. Its protein is CASRAGERNTEAFF. Full variable domain (remainder filled in from reference TRBV9 and TRBJ1-1): DSGVTQTPKHLITATGQRVTLRCSPRSGDLSVYWYQQSLDQGLQFLIQYYNGEERAKGNILERFSAQQFPDLHSELNLSSLELGDSALYFCASRAGERNTEAFFGQGTRLTVV.

The chain uses TRBV28 and TRBJ1-2, with TRBD1 as a possible D gene (6 bases). Per germline, CDR1 MDHEN and CDR2 SYDVKM. The length of the CDR3 is 12 residues. The V end was cut by 2 bases, the J end by 8 bases, with 9 bases between. CDR3 in amino acids: CASSLDRKGYTF. CDR3 DNA sequence: TGTGCCAGCAGTTTAGACAGGAAAGGCTACACCTTC.

This chain joins TRBV19 and TRBJ2-2; D possibly corresponds to TRBD1 (6 bases). CDR1 and CDR2 (germline): LNHDA, SQIVND (reference sequence). V lost 7 bases and J 0 bases, leaving 9 bases between the germline ends. The CDR3 runs 14 residues. This CDR3 reads CASINRANTGELFF. In DNA, the CDR3 is TGTGCCAGTATTAACAGGGCGAACACCGGGGAGCTGTTTTTT.

The V call is TRBV6-5, the J call TRBJ2-7; 8 bases match TRBD1. The CDR3 totals 15 residues. Trimming at V came to 6 bases and at J to 0 bases, leaving 7 bases not matched to a gene. The V gene's germline CDR1 is MNHEY and CDR2 SVGAGI. The CDR3 sequence is CASSTGTGDSYEQYF. The CDR3 bases are TGTGCCAGCAGCACCGGGACAGGTGACTCCTACGAGCAGTACTTC.

The table lists this clone with a few counts. This chain uses TRBV2 with TRBJ1-4; 9 bases are shared with TRBD1. The CDR3 loop spans 14 amino acids. In germline, CDR1 is SNHLY, CDR2 FYNNEI. With V trimmed by 6 bases and J by 6 bases, 5 bases remained unmatched. CDR3 nucleotide sequence: TGTGCCAGCAGGGCCGGGACAGGGCATGAAAAACTGTTTTTT. It translates to CASRAGTGHEKLFF.

The chain links TRBV10-3 to TRBJ1-5; no clear D. V gave up 4 bases and J gave up 0 bases, with 10 bases separating them. This CDR3 region has 15 residues. Germline-derived CDR1 and CDR2 are ENHRY and SYGVKD. CDR3 DNA: TGTGCCATCAGTGTCTACGGGGATAGCAATCAGCCCCAGCATTTT. Its protein product is CAISVYGDSNQPQHF.

This clone was seen a single time. The V gene is TRBV19, the J gene TRBJ2-5; TRBD1 agrees at 9 bases. Looked up from germline, CDR1 is LNHDA and CDR2 is SQIVND (reference sequence). The CDR3 has 15 residues. Trimming removed 4 bases from V and 2 bases from J; junction bases left unmatched: 5. The CDR3 coding sequence is TGTGCCAGTAGTAGAACGGACAGGGGTCAAGAGACCCAGTACTTC. Protein sequence: CASSRTDRGQETQYF.

In DNA, the CDR3 is TGTGCCAGCAGTTCCTCCCGGAGTAGCGGGAGAGGTGAGCAGTTCTTC. It codes for CASSSSRSSGRGEQFF. This rearrangement joins TRBV6-5 to TRBJ2-1; TRBD2 agrees at 9 bases. The trim removed 4 bases at V and 9 bases at J, leaving 13 bases unmatched. CDR3 length: 16 residues. Per germline, CDR1 MNHEY and CDR2 SVGAGI.

The chain couples TRBV7-9 to TRBJ1-1; D gene ambiguous. The V end lost 8 bases, the J end lost 6 bases, and 10 bases lay between the germline ends. The CDR3 length is 11 residues. CDR1 is SEHNR and CDR2 is FQNEAQ in the germline V gene (reference sequence). The CDR3 protein is CASSGVAEAFF. The CDR3 DNA reads as TGTGCCAGCTCGGGTGTCGCTGAAGCTTTCTTT.

On this clone itself: One junction end disagrees with the germline gene, perhaps due to a read error. This rearrangement joins TRBV9 to TRBJ1-2; no clear D. Looked up from germline, CDR1 is SGDLS and CDR2 is YYNGEE. The CDR3 totals 14 residues. CDR3 sequence: CASSVDPGRYGYPF. CDR3 sequence (DNA): TGTGCCAGCAGCGTAGACCCAGGCAGATATGGCTACCCCTTC.

The rearrangement joins TRBV5-4 to TRBJ2-2, with D unclear. Trimming took 4 bases from V and 4 from J, leaving 5 bases between them. Germline V CDR1 and CDR2: SGHNT, YYREEE (reference sequence). CDR3 length: 12 residues. DNA of the CDR3: TGTGCCAGCAGCCCTACCACCGGGGAGCTGTTTTTT. This codes for CASSPTTGELFF.

V usage is TRBV7-2 and J usage is TRBJ1-2; TRBD1 might be the D (5 bases). V gave up 2 bases and J gave up 8 bases, with 9 bases separating them. CDR3 length: 12 residues. CDR1 is SGHTA, CDR2 FQGNSA, per germline. The CDR3 sequence is CASSLRRQGYTF. CDR3 nucleotide sequence: TGTGCCAGCAGCTTACGGCGACAGGGCTACACCTTC.

The rearrangement links TRBV7-9 to TRBJ1-2; 7 bases fit TRBD1. CDR1 SEHNR and CDR2 FQNEAQ come from the germline V gene (reference sequence). V lost 6 bases and J lost 4; bases outside the gene matches: 8. The CDR3 is made up of 14 amino acids. CDR3 amino acids: CASSGTATSYGYTF. The CDR3 DNA sequence: TGTGCCAGCAGTGGGACAGCGACGAGCTATGGCTACACCTTC.

The sample holds many counts of this clone. The chain is built from TRBV19 and TRBJ2-1, with D possibly matching TRBD2 (6 bases). The CDR3 has 14 amino acids. V was pared by 7 bases and J by 7 bases, with 17 bases between. Germline loops: CDR1 LNHDA, CDR2 SQIVND (reference sequence). The CDR3 DNA reads as TGTGCCAGTAAGGGTAGCGGAGGATGGAATGAGCAGTTCTTC. Translation: CASKGSGGWNEQFF.

This chain links TRBV6-5 with TRBJ1-1, with a possible D match to TRBD1 (5 bases). V was pared by 5 bases and J by 4 bases, with 17 bases between. Germline V gene lookup returns CDR1 MNHEY and CDR2 SVGAGI. The CDR3 runs to 15 residues. The CDR3: CASSLPGGGGTEAFF. CDR3 bases: TGTGCCAGCAGTCTCCCGGGGGGGGGAGGCACTGAAGCTTTCTTT.

There are a few counts of this clone. This CDR3 is CASSPYTFNQPQHF. CDR3 in DNA: TGTGCCAGCAGTCCTTACACGTTTAATCAGCCCCAGCATTTT. The chain combines TRBV6-5 with TRBJ1-5; D ambiguous. The germline V gene encodes CDR1 MNHEY and CDR2 SVGAGI. Trimming cost V 5 bases and J 4 bases, with 12 bases left between them. This CDR3 spans 14 amino acids.

This rearrangement joins TRBV5-1 to TRBJ2-7; 8 bases fit TRBD1. The CDR3 length is 14 residues. J lost 3 bases, V lost 3 bases, and 5 bases had no gene match. Germline lookup yields CDR1 SGHRS and CDR2 YFSETQ. The CDR3 sequence is CASSSGDRSYEQYF. CDR3 coding DNA: TGCGCCAGCAGCTCGGGGGACAGGAGCTACGAGCAGTACTTC.

In its sample, this clone was seen once. Other nucleotide sequences from this sample produce the same CDR3. J is TRBJ1-5 and V is TRBV27, with 10 bases fitting TRBD1. V was pared by 0 bases and J by 4 bases, with 3 bases of the junction left unmatched. Per germline, CDR1 MNHEY and CDR2 SMNVEV (reference sequence). This CDR3 has 16 amino acids. CDR3 sequence (DNA): TGTGCCAGCAGTTTATCTGGACAGGGGGGAAATCAGCCCCAGCATTTT. As protein: CASSLSGQGGNQPQHF.

The rearrangement joins TRBV10-1 to TRBJ1-4; 7 bases are a match to TRBD1. Germline CDR1 reads WNHNN; CDR2 reads SYGVQD (reference sequence). The V gene end was trimmed by 4 bases and the J gene end by 7 bases; junction bases not matched to a gene: 9. The CDR3 totals 15 residues. The DNA of the CDR3 is TGCGCCAGCAGTGTAGGGACAGCTAAAGGTGAAAAACTGTTTTTT. It translates to CASSVGTAKGEKLFF.

This chain joins TRBV5-1 and TRBJ2-1; 8 positions agree with TRBD2. The CDR3 totals 13 residues. The germline V gene encodes CDR1 SGHRS and CDR2 YFSETQ. V was clipped by 5 bases and J by 7 bases; unmatched bases: 5. CDR3 sequence reads: CASRQAGENEQFF. For the CDR3, the DNA is TGCGCCAGCAGACAAGCGGGAGAGAATGAGCAGTTCTTC.

The V call is TRBV11-2, the J call TRBJ2-7; D call uncertain. The CDR3 has 13 residues. V was cut by 2 bases and J by 6 bases, with 11 bases left in between. Germline V CDR1 and CDR2: SGHAT, FQNNGV. The CDR3 nucleotides read TGTGCCAGCAGCTTAAATTCGATGGCCGAGCAGTACTTC. Its translation: CASSLNSMAEQYF.

This clone was seen more than once but under ten times. One end of the junction does not line up with germline, which may come from a read error. CDR3 nucleotides: TGTGCCAGCAGACGTCTGGGTGGTCTTCGTGTGGGCAATCAGCCCCAGAATTTT. Protein sequence: CASRRLGGLRVGNQPQNF. V and J are TRBV28 and TRBJ1-5, with D uncertain. Germline CDR1 reads MDHEN; CDR2 reads SYDVKM. The CDR3 covers 18 residues.

This chain uses TRBV5-4 with TRBJ2-7; D is perhaps TRBD2 (6 bases). V was trimmed by 4 bases and J by 0 bases, leaving 8 bases between them. The CDR3 loop spans 13 amino acids. Germline CDR1 is SGHNT and CDR2 is YYREEE (reference sequence). CDR3 DNA sequence: TGTGCCAGCAGCGCGGGACCCTCCTACGAGCAGTACTTC. It codes for CASSAGPSYEQYF.

Comments on this clone: At one boundary the junction diverges from the germline segment, which might be a read error. Other DNA variants within this sample encode the same CDR3. The chain joins TRBV11-3 to TRBJ1-2; D is possibly TRBD1 (5 bases). This CDR3 has 14 amino acids. CDR1 and CDR2 from the germline V gene are SGHNT and YENEEA. CDR3 protein: CAYDRRGLDYGYTF. CDR3 DNA: TGTGCCTACGATCGGCGGGGGTTGGACTACGGCTACACCTTC.